The T cell receptor (beta chain) described here comes from a study of T cell repertoires in cytomegalovirus infection. This clonotype was seen a single time. The missing conserved phenylalanine or tryptophan at the end of this CDR3 makes a read error likely. The germline V and J ends were trimmed by 1 base and 2 bases, with 10 bases remaining between them. The CDR3 spans 15 residues. Germline CDR1 LNHDA, CDR2 SQIVND (reference sequence). TCRdb analysed the reads with MiXCR anew, one entry per CDR3 protein. This table has about 400,000 distinct CDR3 sequences, about a sixth appearing once. Input material: PBMCs. This chain uses TRBV19 with TRBJ2-3, with D possibly matching TRBD2 (5 bases). This receptor was taken from a human donor in good health (CMV status not recorded). Some clones in this sample may be carry-over from other donors' samples. CDR3 coding DNA: TGTGCCAGTAGTATAGCGAGGGCATCCACAGATACGCAGTATTTG. Translated, it gives CASSIARASTDTQYL.